The clone carrying this T cell receptor (beta chain) has a handful of counts. Its antigen is still unknown. Measured with immunoSEQ multiplex PCR; TCRdb has only the in-frame clones, and not every one. Of roughly 66,000 clones listed, about 83% are singletons. CDR3 size: 13 residues. CDR1 and CDR2 from the germline V gene are MNHEY and SVGAGI. V lost 5 bases and J lost 6, with 13 bases in between. The record originates from a study of OX40 agonist ivuxolimab in advanced cancers. Study information: People in dose escalation had one of these cancers: hepatocellular carcinoma, melanoma, renal cell or head and neck cancer. Participants could have had prior anti-PD-1, anti-PD-L1 or anti-CTLA-4 therapy, and about 40% had some. Study-wide results and caveats: CD4+ and CD8+ T cells in blood underwent clonal expansion by week 6 at 0.1 to 3.0 mg/kg.

The TCR comes from an adult with an advanced solid tumor such as melanoma, head and neck, liver or kidney cancer. Sequenced material: CD4+ or CD8+ T cells sorted from blood, taken in a trial of the OX40 agonist ivuxolimab. The J gene is TRBJ1-2, the V gene TRBV6-5; perhaps TRBD1 as D (6 bases). Here the CDR3 reads CASSLTGSHGYTF. The DNA of the CDR3 is TGTGCCAGCAGTCTCACAGGGAGCCATGGCTACACCTTC.